These T cell receptor beta chains were read from a single sample in a study of blood T cell repertoires in COVID-19. Clones were read by immunoSEQ multiplex PCR, and TCRdb kept only the in-frame ones, dropping some. The sample has approximately 460,000 clones; approximately 92% are singletons. The specimen sequenced was peripheral blood. These receptors all come from a man aged 18-30 years with COVID-19, enrolled during active disease. Each CDR3 is given with its conserved first and last residue. A D gene is named only where the DNA matches it firmly. Not every row has a clone size; where given, it reads once, few, many or a size class.

clone_size d_call j_call v_call cdr3_length cdr3_aa cdr3_nt
. . TRBJ1-1 TRBV3-1/TRBV3-2 14 CASSQKITETEAFF TGTGCCAGCAGCCAGAAAATCACAGAGACTGAAGCTTTCTTT
. TRBD1 TRBJ1-1 TRBV18 15 CASSQSGQGSTEAFF TGTGCCAGCTCCCAAAGCGGACAGGGTAGCACTGAAGCTTTCTTT
. TRBD2 TRBJ2-3 TRBV5-6 19 CASSSPLAGIQPSTDTQYF TGTGCCAGCAGCTCGCCTCTAGCGGGAATCCAACCTAGCACAGATACGCAGTATTTT
once . TRBJ2-1 TRBV5-4 15 CASSLQVSSYNEQFF TGTGCCAGCAGCCTACAGGTTAGCTCCTACAATGAGCAGTTCTTC
. . TRBJ2-3 TRBV11-3 15 CASSSEGGLTDTQYF TGTGCCAGCAGCTCCGAGGGGGGGCTCACAGATACGCAGTATTTT
. TRBD2 TRBJ2-3 TRBV5-1 14 CASSLALGGDTQYF TGCGCCAGCAGCTTGGCTCTCGGGGGGGATACGCAGTATTTT
once TRBD1 TRBJ2-3 TRBV7-9 16 CATPGQGFSRTDTQYF TGTGCTACACCGGGACAGGGTTTCTCTCGCACAGATACGCAGTATTTT
. TRBD2 TRBJ2-3 TRBV14 15 CASSPRGGGPDTQYF TGTGCCAGCAGCCCTCGGGGGGGCGGGCCAGATACGCAGTATTTT
. TRBD1 TRBJ1-1 TRBV9 14 CASSTWTGEDEAFF TGTGCCAGCAGCACCTGGACAGGGGAAGATGAAGCTTTCTTT
. . TRBJ1-1 TRBV21-1 15 CASSTWGTTNTEAFF TGTGCCAGCAGCACGTGGGGGACAACGAACACTGAAGCTTTCTTT
. TRBD1 TRBJ1-2 TRBV7-2 17 CASSLAPVGQGSYGYTF TGTGCCAGCAGCTTAGCTCCCGTGGGACAGGGCAGCTATGGCTACACCTTC
. TRBD2 TRBJ2-1 TRBV11-1 16 CASSSPLAGGYNEQFF TGTGCCAGCAGCTCCCCCCTAGCGGGAGGGTACAATGAGCAGTTCTTC
once . TRBJ2-7 TRBV28 13 CASSLVISGEQYF TGTGCCAGCAGTTTAGTCATATCGGGCGAGCAGTACTTC
. . TRBJ2-3 TRBV11-2 15 CASSLDSGSTDTQYF TGTGCCAGCAGCTTAGATTCCGGTAGCACAGATACGCAGTATTTT
. . TRBJ1-1 TRBV10-2 14 CASSESAGRGEAFF TGCGCCAGCAGTGAGTCGGCCGGGAGGGGGGAAGCTTTCTTT
. . TRBJ2-2 TRBV3-1/TRBV3-2 11 CASRQSGELFF TGTGCCAGCAGACAGTCCGGGGAGCTGTTTTTT
. . TRBJ1-1 TRBV21-1 15 CASSERGRGNTEAFF TGTGCCAGCAGCGAAAGAGGACGGGGGAACACTGAAGCTTTCTTT
. TRBD2 TRBJ2-1 TRBV4-2 18 CASSLTGTSGGAYNEQFF TGTGCCAGCAGCCTTACCGGGACTAGCGGGGGGGCCTACAATGAGCAGTTCTTC
few TRBD1 TRBJ1-2 TRBV19 16 CASTNPAGQGNYGYTF TGTGCCAGTACCAATCCCGCGGGACAGGGGAACTATGGCTACACCTTC
. . TRBJ1-3 TRBV24-1 16 CANSDGAEDLGNTIYF TGTGCCAACTCAGATGGGGCCGAAGATCTCGGAAACACCATATATTTT
. . TRBJ2-5 TRBV2 16 CASKRSAGTTGETQYF TGTGCCAGCAAAAGGTCGGCCGGGACAACGGGAGAGACCCAGTACTTC
. TRBD2 TRBJ2-7 TRBV18 15 CASSPPSGGTYEQYF TGTGCCAGCTCACCACCTAGCGGGGGAACCTACGAGCAGTACTTC
. TRBD1 TRBJ1-1 TRBV19 13 CASSIATGEEAFF TGTGCCAGTAGTATTGCTACAGGGGAAGAAGCTTTCTTT
. . TRBJ2-2 TRBV5-5 13 CASSLSGAGELFF TGTGCCAGCAGCTTGTCCGGGGCCGGGGAGCTGTTTTTT
. TRBD1 TRBJ1-1 TRBV2 15 CASSRRGQNLGEAFF TGTGCCAGCAGCCGTAGGGGACAGAACCTTGGTGAAGCTTTCTTT
few . TRBJ2-7 TRBV2 17 CASTPRAERVYSYEQYF TGTGCCAGCACCCCAAGGGCGGAGCGGGTCTATTCCTACGAGCAGTACTTC
. . TRBJ2-7 TRBV9 16 CASSVGFGRTVYEQYF TGTGCCAGCAGCGTAGGTTTCGGTCGGACAGTCTACGAGCAGTACTTC
. TRBD1 TRBJ2-7 TRBV19 14 CASSIGQGTYEQYF TGTGCCAGTAGTATAGGACAGGGTACCTACGAGCAGTACTTC
once . TRBJ2-1 TRBV19 14 CASMWTGGYNEQFF TGTGCCAGTATGTGGACCGGAGGGTACAATGAGCAGTTCTTC
. . TRBJ1-5 TRBV6-5 13 CASTERPYQPQHF TGTGCCAGCACGGAGAGGCCCTATCAGCCCCAGCATTTT
. TRBD1 TRBJ1-2 TRBV5-1 14 CASSLDGQAGGYTF TGCGCCAGCAGCTTGGATGGACAGGCTGGGGGCTACACCTTC
. . TRBJ2-5 TRBV13 14 CASSLGQAAETQYF TGTGCCAGCAGCTTAGGCCAGGCTGCAGAGACCCAGTACTTC
. . TRBJ1-1 TRBV6-6 11 CASSSYTEAFF TGTGCCAGCAGTTCATACACTGAAGCTTTCTTT
. . TRBJ1-3 TRBV5-4 16 CASSLGGAGRRNTIYF TGTGCCAGCAGCTTGGGAGGGGCAGGGAGGCGAAACACCATATATTTT
. . TRBJ2-2 TRBV5-4 14 CASSLMEGTGELFF TGTGCCAGCAGCTTGATGGAGGGAACCGGGGAGCTGTTTTTT
. . TRBJ2-7 TRBV7-8 14 CASSLGPGDYEQYF TGTGCCAGCAGCTTAGGCCCGGGAGACTACGAGCAGTACTTC
few . TRBJ2-2 TRBV15 17 CATSREQSGTNTGELFF TGTGCCACCAGCAGAGAACAAAGCGGGACAAACACCGGGGAGCTGTTTTTT
. TRBD1 TRBJ2-1 TRBV28 16 CASSISGTESYNEQFF TGTGCCAGCAGTATATCCGGGACAGAAAGCTACAATGAGCAGTTCTTC
few . TRBJ1-2 TRBV6-5 13 CATHLGDVYGYTF TGTGCCACTCACCTCGGGGATGTTTATGGCTACACCTTC
once . TRBJ1-3 TRBV9 15 CASSVLGTSGNTIYF TGTGCCAGCAGCGTGCTTGGGACATCGGGAAACACCATATATTTT